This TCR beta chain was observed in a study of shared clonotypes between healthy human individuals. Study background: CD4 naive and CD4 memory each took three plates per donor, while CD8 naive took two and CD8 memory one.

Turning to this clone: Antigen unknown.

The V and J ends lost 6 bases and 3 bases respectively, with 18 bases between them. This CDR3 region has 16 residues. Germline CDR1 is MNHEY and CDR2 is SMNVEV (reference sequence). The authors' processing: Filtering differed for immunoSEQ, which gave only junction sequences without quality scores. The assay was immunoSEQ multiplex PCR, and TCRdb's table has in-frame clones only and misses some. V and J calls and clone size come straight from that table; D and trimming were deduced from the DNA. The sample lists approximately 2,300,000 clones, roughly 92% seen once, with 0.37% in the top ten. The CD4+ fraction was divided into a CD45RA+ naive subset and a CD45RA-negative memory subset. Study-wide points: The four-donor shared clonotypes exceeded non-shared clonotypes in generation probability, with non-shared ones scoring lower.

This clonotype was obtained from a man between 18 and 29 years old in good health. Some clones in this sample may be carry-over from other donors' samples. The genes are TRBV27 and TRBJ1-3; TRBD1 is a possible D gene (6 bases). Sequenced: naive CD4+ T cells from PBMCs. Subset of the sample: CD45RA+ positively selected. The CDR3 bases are TGTGCCAGCAGAGGCCCCACAGGGAGGGGTGGAAACACCATATATTTT. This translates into CASRGPTGRGGNTIYF.